The source of this TCR beta chain is a study of blood T cell repertoires in COVID-19. About the study: The analysed material was cDNA or gDNA that came from T cells, B-cell-depleted T cells, or PBMCs.

Original processing methods: Cell counts per sample came from amplifying reference gene primers. Method: immunoSEQ multiplex PCR; TCRdb's copy keeps in-frame clones and lacks some. The V and J calls and clone size are taken from that table; D and trimming were inferred from the DNA. Among around 40,000 clones listed, roughly 90% were seen once. The sequenced sample consisted of peripheral blood. This TCR came from a man in his 60s with active COVID-19.

CDR3 sequence (DNA): TGCGCCAGCAGCTTGGACCTAGCTGGAGAGACCCAGTACTTC. It encodes CASSLDLAGETQYF. The chain uses TRBV5-1 and TRBJ2-5; TRBD2 might be the D (5 bases). This CDR3 has 14 amino acids. Germline V gene sequence: CDR1 SGHRS, CDR2 YFSETQ. Trimming removed 0 bases from V and 4 bases from J, with 10 bases in between.